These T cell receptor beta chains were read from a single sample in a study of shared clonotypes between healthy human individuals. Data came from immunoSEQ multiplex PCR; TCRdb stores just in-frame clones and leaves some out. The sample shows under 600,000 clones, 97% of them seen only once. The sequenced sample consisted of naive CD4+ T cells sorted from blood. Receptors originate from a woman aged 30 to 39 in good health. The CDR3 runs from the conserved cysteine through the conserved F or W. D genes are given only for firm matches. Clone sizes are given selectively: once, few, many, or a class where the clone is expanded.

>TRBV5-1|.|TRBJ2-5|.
CASSLGAPLGETQYF
TGCGCCAGCAGCTTGGGCGCTCCCTTGGGGGAGACCCAGTACTTC
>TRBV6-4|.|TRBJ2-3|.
CATQSSGSTDTQYF
TGTGCCACCCAATCCAGCGGCAGCACAGATACGCAGTATTTT
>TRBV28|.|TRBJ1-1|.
CASRTDRFIGAFF
TGTGCCAGCAGAACAGACAGGTTCATTGGAGCTTTCTTT
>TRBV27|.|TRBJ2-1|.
CASSFLTGPYNEQFF
TGTGCCAGCAGTTTTCTCACAGGTCCCTACAATGAGCAGTTCTTC
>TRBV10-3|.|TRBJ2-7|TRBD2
CAIRREGWYEQYF
TGTGCCATCAGGAGGGAGGGCTGGTACGAGCAGTACTTC
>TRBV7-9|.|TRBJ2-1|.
CASRRGGGYNEQFF
TGTGCCAGCCGCAGGGGGGGAGGCTACAATGAGCAGTTCTTC
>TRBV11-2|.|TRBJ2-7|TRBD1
CASSLVVQGAGGEQYF
TGTGCCAGCAGCTTAGTTGTACAGGGGGCTGGGGGCGAGCAGTACTTC
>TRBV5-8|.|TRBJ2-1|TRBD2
CASSLLLAGGGEQFF
TGTGCCAGCAGCTTATTACTAGCGGGAGGAGGGGAGCAGTTCTTC
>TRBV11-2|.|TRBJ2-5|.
CASSLSPGRETQYF
TGTGCCAGCAGCTTATCTCCGGGGAGGGAGACCCAGTACTTC
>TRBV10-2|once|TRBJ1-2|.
CASSELGRSYGYTF
TGCGCCAGCAGTGAGTTAGGCCGTTCCTATGGCTACACCTTC
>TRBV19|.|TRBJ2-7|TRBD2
CASSRLAGQYEQYF
TGTGCCAGTAGTAGACTAGCGGGACAATACGAGCAGTACTTC
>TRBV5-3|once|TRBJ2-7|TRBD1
CARRGQVTTYEQYF
TGTGCCAGAAGAGGACAGGTTACCACCTACGAGCAGTACTTC
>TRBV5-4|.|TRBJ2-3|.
CASSLRQGVGDTQYF
TGTGCCAGCAGCTTGCGTCAGGGTGTAGGAGATACGCAGTATTTT
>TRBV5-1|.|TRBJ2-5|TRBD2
CASSLGLAGLGGVQETQYF
TGCGCCAGCAGCTTGGGACTAGCGGGCTTGGGGGGTGTCCAAGAGACCCAGTACTTC
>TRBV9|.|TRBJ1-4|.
CASSVGAQGSEKLFF
TGTGCCAGCAGCGTAGGAGCCCAGGGATCCGAAAAACTGTTTTTT
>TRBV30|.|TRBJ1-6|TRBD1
CAWTRDSTNSPLHF
TGTGCCTGGACCAGGGACAGTACCAATTCACCCCTCCACTTT
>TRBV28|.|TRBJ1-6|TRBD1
CASRVPTGNHSPLHF
TGTGCCAGCAGGGTGCCGACAGGGAATCATTCACCCCTCCACTTT
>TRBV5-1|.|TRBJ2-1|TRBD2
CASSSSRKTSGSSNEQFF
TGCGCCAGCAGTTCGTCACGAAAGACTAGCGGGAGTTCCAATGAGCAGTTCTTC
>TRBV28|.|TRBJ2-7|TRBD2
CASTFSSGRQYF
TGTGCCAGCACCTTCTCTAGCGGGAGACAGTACTTC
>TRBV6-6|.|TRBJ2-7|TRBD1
CASNKQLQGTDEQYF
TGTGCCAGCAACAAACAACTACAGGGGACCGACGAGCAGTACTTC
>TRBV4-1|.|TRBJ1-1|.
CASSQNLAMNTEAFF
TGCGCCAGCAGCCAAAATCTGGCTATGAACACTGAAGCTTTCTTT
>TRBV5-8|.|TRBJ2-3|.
CASSLSQGGADTQYF
TGTGCCAGCAGCTTGAGTCAGGGCGGAGCAGATACGCAGTATTTT
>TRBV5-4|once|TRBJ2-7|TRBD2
CASSPRAGGPFEQYF
TGTGCCAGCAGCCCGAGGGCGGGAGGGCCTTTCGAGCAGTACTTC
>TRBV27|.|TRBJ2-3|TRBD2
CASSSGAGGSTDTQYF
TGTGCCAGCAGTTCCGGAGCGGGGGGGAGCACAGATACGCAGTATTTT
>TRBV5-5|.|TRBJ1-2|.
CASSLDGMYGYTF
TGTGCCAGCAGCTTGGATGGCATGTATGGCTACACCTTC
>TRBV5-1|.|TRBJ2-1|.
CASSLVTDNEQFF
TGCGCCAGCAGCTTGGTGACAGACAATGAGCAGTTCTTC
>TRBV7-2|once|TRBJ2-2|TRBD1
CARLPVRGLNTGELFF
TGTGCCAGACTCCCTGTCAGGGGGTTGAACACCGGGGAGCTGTTTTTT
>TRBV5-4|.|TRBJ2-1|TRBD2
CASSLSSGRNNEQFF
TGTGCCAGCAGCTTGAGTAGCGGGAGGAACAATGAGCAGTTCTTC
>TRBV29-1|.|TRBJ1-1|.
CSVESVGGPNTEAFF
TGCAGCGTTGAGTCGGTTGGGGGACCAAACACTGAAGCTTTCTTT
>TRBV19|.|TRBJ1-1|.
CASSPTGHKNTEAFF
TGTGCCAGTAGTCCGACGGGACATAAGAACACTGAAGCTTTCTTT
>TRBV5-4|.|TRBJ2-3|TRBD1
CASSFRTGPDTQYF
TGTGCCAGCAGCTTTCGGACAGGGCCAGATACGCAGTATTTT
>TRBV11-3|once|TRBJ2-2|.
CASSAHRNTGELFF
TGTGCCAGCAGCGCACACAGAAACACCGGGGAGCTGTTTTTT
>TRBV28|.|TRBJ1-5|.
CASVQHPPEGNQPQHF
TGTGCCAGCGTCCAGCATCCGCCGGAGGGCAATCAGCCCCAGCATTTT
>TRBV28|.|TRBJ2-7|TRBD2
CASSRAGLASHEQYF
TGTGCCAGCAGCCGGGCGGGACTAGCTAGCCACGAGCAGTACTTC
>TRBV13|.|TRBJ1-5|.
CASSLGLLGQPQHF
TGTGCCAGCAGCTTAGGCCTTTTGGGGCAGCCCCAGCATTTT
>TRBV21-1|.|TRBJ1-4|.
CASSKPGPTNEKLFF
TGTGCCAGCAGCAAACCGGGCCCAACTAATGAAAAACTGTTTTTT